These 25 T cell receptor beta chains were all obtained from the same sample, sequenced in a study of blood T cell repertoires in COVID-19. Sequencing was performed with immunoSEQ multiplex PCR; in TCRdb, only in-frame clones are kept and a portion is missing. The table has hundreds of thousands of clones, under 90% seen once; the top ten hold less than 4.5%. The sequencing input was peripheral blood. These receptor sequences come from a man aged 50 to 59 with acute or convalescent COVID-19.

This chain connects TRBV27 to TRBJ2-7, with no clear D. CDR1 and CDR2 from the germline V gene are MNHEY and SMNVEV (reference sequence). Between the trimmed V and J ends, which lost 4 bases and 6 bases, there was a span of 16 bases. CDR3 length equals 14 residues. CDR3 in amino acids: CASSWASRYLEQYF. As DNA, the CDR3 is TGTGCCAGCAGTTGGGCGTCACGGTATCTCGAGCAGTACTTC.

In nucleotides, the CDR3 is TGTGCCAGCAGCGTGGGAGGGGCGGGACAGCCCCAGCATTTT. It translates to CASSVGGAGQPQHF. This chain joins TRBV9 and TRBJ1-5; D possibly corresponds to TRBD1 (5 bases). Germline CDR1 is SGDLS and CDR2 is YYNGEE. Trimming left V 2 bases short and J 7 bases short, with 13 bases between. The CDR3 is 14 amino acids.

This rearrangement joins TRBV10-3 to TRBJ2-1, with 10 nucleotides matching TRBD2. V dropped 8 bases and J dropped 0; count of bases not matched to a gene: 13. The CDR3 is 18 residues long. Looked up from germline, CDR1 is ENHRY and CDR2 is SYGVKD. The chain's CDR3 is CAIGEPSGGRSSYNEQFF. The CDR3 coding sequence is TGTGCCATCGGGGAGCCTAGCGGGGGCAGGAGCTCCTACAATGAGCAGTTCTTC.

The genes are TRBV6-5 and TRBJ1-2, with 8 bases that match TRBD1. The CDR3 totals 15 residues. Germline V lookup: CDR1 MNHEY, CDR2 SVGAGI. V dropped 4 bases and J dropped 4; count of bases not matched to a gene: 8. The CDR3 DNA reads as TGTGCCAGCAGTTGGAGCCAGGGGGCTGGCTATGGCTACACCTTC. The encoded protein is CASSWSQGAGYGYTF.

The CDR3 loop reads CASGRGGAGELFF. The CDR3 region has the DNA TGTGCCAGCGGAAGAGGGGGAGCAGGGGAGCTGTTTTTT. The rearrangement joins TRBV7-7 to TRBJ2-2, with a weak D call TRBD1 (6 bases). Germline loops: CDR1 SSHAT, CDR2 FNYEAQ (reference sequence). This CDR3 has 13 residues. V lost 8 bases, J lost 8 bases, and 15 bases lay in between.

The chain links TRBV6-5 to TRBJ2-1; possible D gene TRBD2, 6 bases. The V end lost 7 bases, the J end lost 12 bases, and 10 bases lay between the germline ends. From germline, CDR1 is MNHEY and CDR2 SVGAGI. The length of the CDR3 is 10 residues. The CDR3 nucleotides are TGTGCCAGCACCGGGGGAGGGCAGTTCTTC. It yields the protein CASTGGGQFF.

V and J are TRBV27 and TRBJ1-1; possibly TRBD1 for D (5 bases). Trimming removed 6 bases at V and 4 bases at J, with 12 bases between. There are 13 residues in the CDR3. CDR1 is MNHEY and CDR2 is SMNVEV in the germline V gene (reference sequence). Here the CDR3 reads CASRPTGGTEAFF. The DNA for the CDR3 is TGTGCCAGCAGACCCACCGGGGGCACTGAAGCTTTCTTT.

The chain links TRBV7-9 to TRBJ2-5, with 7 bases identical to TRBD1. This CDR3 comprises 15 residues. Trimming cost V 4 bases and J 9 bases; bases outside gene matches: 14. Germline CDR1 and CDR2: SEHNR and FQNEAQ (reference sequence). CDR3 in DNA: TGTGCCAGCAGCTCCGGACAGGTAGCAAGAACGGCCCAGTACTTC. The encoded protein is CASSSGQVARTAQYF.

The chain links TRBV19 to TRBJ1-1; TRBD1 matches 8 bases. With V trimmed by 5 bases and J by 1 base, 3 bases remained unmatched. Germline V lookup: CDR1 LNHDA, CDR2 SQIVND (reference sequence). CDR3 length: 14 residues. The DNA for the CDR3 is TGTGCCAGTAGTCGACAGGGGTCGAACACTGAAGCTTTCTTT. Amino acid sequence: CASSRQGSNTEAFF.

V usage is TRBV29-1 and J usage is TRBJ1-1; D is undetermined. This CDR3 has 10 amino acids. From germline, CDR1 is SQVTM and CDR2 ANQGSEA. V dropped 3 bases and J dropped 7 bases, with 6 bases sitting between them. In DNA form, the CDR3 reads TGCAGCGTTGATGCCGGTGAAGCTTTCTTT. This sequence encodes CSVDAGEAFF.

This chain links TRBV5-5 with TRBJ1-2, with D unresolved. Per the germline V gene, CDR1 is SGHKS and CDR2 is YYEKEE (reference sequence). The V gene lost 0 bases and the J gene lost 6 bases, with 12 bases spanning the gap. CDR3 length: 14 amino acids. The CDR3 DNA reads TGTGCCAGCAGCTTGGCGGGTGGGTTGGATGGCTACACCTTC. It encodes CASSLAGGLDGYTF.

This clone was picked up a small number of times. The chain has TRBV2 and TRBJ1-6; perhaps TRBD1 as D (5 bases). V lost 0 bases, J lost 9 bases, and 15 bases lay in between. This CDR3 region has 16 residues. CDR1 SNHLY and CDR2 FYNNEI come from the germline V gene. The DNA for the CDR3 is TGTGCCAGCAGTGAAGCGCTTCCACGGGGGGGTTCACCCCTCCACTTT. The encoded protein is CASSEALPRGGSPLHF.

The chain employs TRBV10-3 and TRBJ2-1; 13 nucleotides match TRBD2. The length of the CDR3 is 14 residues. V trimming: 2 bases; J trimming: 11 bases; junction bases outside the gene matches: 3. Per germline, CDR1 ENHRY and CDR2 SYGVKD. CDR3 residues: CAISEPGLAGQQFF. The CDR3 DNA is TGTGCCATCAGTGAGCCGGGACTAGCGGGGCAGCAGTTCTTC.

The chain employs TRBV12-3 or TRBV12-4 and TRBJ1-2; D ambiguous. V lost 3 bases, J lost 1 base, and 6 bases lay in between. The CDR3 sequence is 13 residues long. The CDR3 bases are TGTGCCAGCAGTTTTTCCGTTAACTATGGCTACACCTTC. This encodes CASSFSVNYGYTF.

The rearrangement links TRBV19 to TRBJ1-1; D ambiguous. CDR1 is LNHDA and CDR2 is SQIVND in the germline V gene (reference sequence). This CDR3 contains 11 residues. Trimming took off 6 bases at V and 6 bases at J, with 8 bases between the two ends. As DNA, the CDR3 is TGTGCCAGTAGCAGATTTTCTGAAGCTTTCTTT. Its protein product is CASSRFSEAFF.

The chain recombines TRBV7-3 with TRBJ1-1, with 8 bases matching TRBD1. CDR3 length equals 15 residues. V lost 5 bases, J lost 1 base, and 6 bases stayed unmatched. Germline CDR1 SGHTA, CDR2 FQGTGA. The CDR3 nucleotides read TGTGCCAGCAGCCTACGACAGGGGCCGAACACTGAAGCTTTCTTT. It translates to CASSLRQGPNTEAFF.

The chain joins TRBV19 to TRBJ1-5, with D perhaps TRBD1 (5 bases). Germline assignment: CDR1 LNHDA and CDR2 SQIVND (reference sequence). Trimming left V 5 bases short and J 10 bases short, with 18 bases between. The CDR3 consists of 14 residues. The CDR3 here is CASSSGQRRFPQHF. The CDR3 nucleotides are TGTGCCAGTAGTTCCGGACAACGGCGATTTCCCCAGCATTTT.

V is TRBV5-1 and J is TRBJ2-3; 7 nucleotides match TRBD1. Per germline, CDR1 SGHRS and CDR2 YFSETQ. The CDR3 contains 14 residues. Trimming cost V 5 bases and J 1 base; bases outside gene matches: 4. The CDR3 DNA reads as TGCGCCAGCAGTTTGCAGGGGGGCACAGATACGCAGTATTTT. Protein sequence: CASSLQGGTDTQYF.

V usage is TRBV10-1 and J usage is TRBJ2-3, with D possibly matching TRBD2 (7 bases). Germline-derived CDR1 and CDR2 are WNHNN and SYGVQD (reference sequence). The CDR3 covers 16 residues. Trimming cost V 3 bases and J 1 base, with 14 bases left between them. The CDR3 spells CASSDPGGLGTDTQYF. CDR3 DNA: TGCGCCAGCAGTGACCCGGGGGGCCTCGGCACAGATACGCAGTATTTT.

This clone has a handful of counts. This chain links TRBV9 with TRBJ2-2, with TRBD1 matching over 7 bases. Losses at the gene ends were 1 base for V and 3 bases for J; bases not matched to a gene: 6. CDR1 and CDR2 (germline): SGDLS, YYNGEE. The CDR3 loop spans 16 amino acids. CDR3 sequence: CASSVPTGVHTGELFF. In nucleotides, the CDR3 is TGTGCCAGCAGCGTACCCACAGGGGTCCACACCGGGGAGCTGTTTTTT.

The chain combines TRBV7-9 with TRBJ1-2, with 7 nucleotides matching TRBD1. This CDR3 spans 12 amino acids. V was clipped by 0 bases and J by 10 bases; unmatched bases: 2. Germline loops: CDR1 SEHNR, CDR2 FQNEAQ (reference sequence). CDR3 coding DNA: TGTGCCAGCAGCTTAGCCCAGGGGGACTACACCTTC. Its translation: CASSLAQGDYTF.

The CDR3: CASSLSGSSGNTIYF. The CDR3 region has the DNA TGCGCCAGCAGCTTGTCCGGGAGCTCTGGAAACACCATATATTTT. The J gene is TRBJ1-3, the V gene TRBV5-1, with unresolved D. Germline loops: CDR1 SGHRS, CDR2 YFSETQ. With 1 base removed from V and 0 bases from J, the gap between germline ends came to 8 bases. The CDR3 covers 15 residues.

V gene TRBV6-5 combines with J gene TRBJ1-1; 7 positions match TRBD1. The CDR3 extends over 13 amino acids. Germline V lookup: CDR1 MNHEY, CDR2 SVGAGI. V was pared by 4 bases and J by 5 bases, with 4 bases of the junction left unmatched. The CDR3 region is CASSFTGDTEAFF. The CDR3 DNA reads as TGTGCCAGCAGTTTTACAGGGGATACTGAAGCTTTCTTT.

V is TRBV30 and J is TRBJ1-1; the D gene is possibly TRBD1 (6 bases). Between the trimmed V and J ends, which lost 3 bases and 1 base, there was a span of 9 bases. Germline V gene data show CDR1 as GTSNPN and CDR2 as SVGIG (reference sequence). The CDR3 runs to 13 residues. CDR3 protein: CAWSEQGNTEAFF. The CDR3 nucleotides are TGTGCCTGGAGCGAACAGGGGAACACTGAAGCTTTCTTT.

The V and J genes are TRBV30 and TRBJ2-3; TRBD2 is a possible D gene (5 bases). CDR3 size: 14 residues. The V gene lost 4 bases and the J gene lost 2 bases, with 13 bases spanning the gap. Germline V CDR1 and CDR2: GTSNPN, SVGIG (reference sequence). The CDR3 DNA reads TGTGCCTGGACGGTTCGGGGTTCCACAGATACGCAGTATTTT. Amino acid sequence: CAWTVRGSTDTQYF.